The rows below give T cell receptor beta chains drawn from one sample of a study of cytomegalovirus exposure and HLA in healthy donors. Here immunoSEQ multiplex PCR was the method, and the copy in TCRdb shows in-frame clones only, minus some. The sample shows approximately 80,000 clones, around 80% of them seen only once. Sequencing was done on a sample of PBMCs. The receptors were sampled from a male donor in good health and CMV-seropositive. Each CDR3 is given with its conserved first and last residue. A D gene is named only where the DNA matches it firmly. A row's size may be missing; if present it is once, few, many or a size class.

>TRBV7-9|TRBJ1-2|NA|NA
CASSLVTGYGYTF
TGTGCCAGCAGCTTAGTCACAGGGTATGGCTACACCTTC
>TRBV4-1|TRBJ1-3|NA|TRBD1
CASSQDGTGRSGNTIYF
TGCGCCAGCAGCCAAGACGGGACAGGGCGCTCTGGAAACACCATATATTTT
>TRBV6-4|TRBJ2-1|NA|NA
CASSVLAGSYNEQFF
TGTGCCAGCAGTGTCCTAGCTGGGTCCTACAATGAGCAGTTCTTC
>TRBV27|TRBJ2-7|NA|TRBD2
CASSSQTSGPTEQYF
TGTGCCAGCAGTTCCCAGACTAGCGGTCCTACGGAGCAGTACTTC
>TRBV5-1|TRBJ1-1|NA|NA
CASRGQPNTEAFF
TGCGCCAGCAGGGGACAACCGAACACTGAAGCTTTCTTT
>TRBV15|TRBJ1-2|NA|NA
CATRVGERFLDGYTF
TGTGCCACCAGGGTCGGGGAAAGATTTTTGGATGGCTACACCTTC
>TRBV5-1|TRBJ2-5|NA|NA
CASSRGFIETQYF
TGCGCCAGCAGCCGAGGGTTTATAGAGACCCAGTACTTC
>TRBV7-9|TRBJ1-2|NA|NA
CASSALQGIRNNYGYTF
TGTGCCAGCAGCGCCCTGCAGGGTATAAGGAACAACTATGGCTACACCTTC
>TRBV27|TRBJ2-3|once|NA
CASSFRFGAGTDTQYF
TGTGCCAGCAGTTTTCGGTTTGGGGCTGGCACAGATACGCAGTATTTT
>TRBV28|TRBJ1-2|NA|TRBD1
CASTAGTGGYTF
TGTGCCAGCACTGCCGGGACAGGGGGCTACACCTTC
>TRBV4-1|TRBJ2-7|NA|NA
CASSQEGSEQYF
TGCGCCAGCAGCCAAGAAGGGAGCGAGCAGTACTTC